The sequence of this TCR beta chain was determined in a study of cytomegalovirus exposure and HLA in healthy donors (dated by TCRdb to about 2017). A note on the overall study: According to a later analysis, one platform produced both the roughly 110 validation repertoires and the 700 or so repertoires of the first cohort. In addition to the first cohort of roughly 700 subjects, a separate validation cohort of approximately 130 different subjects was used. High-throughput TCR immunosequencing, statistical association of individual TCRs with disease status, and machine learning were combined to predict cytomegalovirus infection status. The aim of the study was to test whether cataloging public T cell receptors could identify signatures of past pathogen exposure.

The study at large found these results: A later analysis had no HLA typing for the validation cohort, so co-occurrence there was scored across all 110 or so repertoires. The authors suggested that the approach could potentially be extended to other disease states and immunological phenotypes. Across donors, most TCR sequences were observed very rarely, whereas some public TCRs were present in many individuals. Of the cluster scores, approximately 94% were above 0 in a later analysis, which found that TCRs clustered in the first cohort also tended to co-occur in the 120 validation repertoires. Cytomegalovirus status was reported to be diagnosed by the classifier with high specificity and sensitivity in both the original and validation cohorts. In vitro tests confirmed that a few of the cytomegalovirus-associated TCR beta chains recognize cytomegalovirus antigens. The study listed 150 to 200 TCR beta chains as associated with cytomegalovirus.

Libraries were built with the immunoSEQ multiplex PCR assay. Turning to the authors' computational methods: A statistical classification framework was developed to diagnose cytomegalovirus status using the catalog of TCR beta chain sequences. TCRdb obtained this table from immuneACCESS and retained in-frame rearrangements with V and J assigned. These tables miss some clones; where compared with another copy, unresolved V genes account for less than half of the shortfall, and the remainder is unexplained. That table is the source of V, J and clone size, and D and trimming were worked out from the DNA. The sample includes roughly 150,000 clones, with 94% observed a single time. Roughly 1.9% of the sample rests with the top ten. The donors belonged to the validation cohort of 90 to 150 subjects, which was separate from the roughly 670-subject first cohort. As for this clone: The clone's antigen remains unknown. The sample holds no much larger clone one base away, and base qualities are not on file.

Measured from the cysteine to the phenylalanine, the CDR3 is 14 residues long. The retained sequence is limited to the CDR3, 42 bases, with the frame set at the first base. V is shortened by 3 bases, J by 4 bases, and the region joining them spans 11 bases. Per the germline V gene, SGDLS is the CDR1 and YYNGEE is the CDR2. This sequence uses TRBV9 and TRBJ1-3; TRBD1 is possibly the D segment (6 matching bases). The TCR originated in a man aged 18-30 years in good health and CMV-seropositive. The source material was PBMCs. The CDR3 reads CASSAYTGGNTIYF. DNA sequence: TGTGCCAGCAGCGCGTATACAGGGGGAAACACCATATATTTT.